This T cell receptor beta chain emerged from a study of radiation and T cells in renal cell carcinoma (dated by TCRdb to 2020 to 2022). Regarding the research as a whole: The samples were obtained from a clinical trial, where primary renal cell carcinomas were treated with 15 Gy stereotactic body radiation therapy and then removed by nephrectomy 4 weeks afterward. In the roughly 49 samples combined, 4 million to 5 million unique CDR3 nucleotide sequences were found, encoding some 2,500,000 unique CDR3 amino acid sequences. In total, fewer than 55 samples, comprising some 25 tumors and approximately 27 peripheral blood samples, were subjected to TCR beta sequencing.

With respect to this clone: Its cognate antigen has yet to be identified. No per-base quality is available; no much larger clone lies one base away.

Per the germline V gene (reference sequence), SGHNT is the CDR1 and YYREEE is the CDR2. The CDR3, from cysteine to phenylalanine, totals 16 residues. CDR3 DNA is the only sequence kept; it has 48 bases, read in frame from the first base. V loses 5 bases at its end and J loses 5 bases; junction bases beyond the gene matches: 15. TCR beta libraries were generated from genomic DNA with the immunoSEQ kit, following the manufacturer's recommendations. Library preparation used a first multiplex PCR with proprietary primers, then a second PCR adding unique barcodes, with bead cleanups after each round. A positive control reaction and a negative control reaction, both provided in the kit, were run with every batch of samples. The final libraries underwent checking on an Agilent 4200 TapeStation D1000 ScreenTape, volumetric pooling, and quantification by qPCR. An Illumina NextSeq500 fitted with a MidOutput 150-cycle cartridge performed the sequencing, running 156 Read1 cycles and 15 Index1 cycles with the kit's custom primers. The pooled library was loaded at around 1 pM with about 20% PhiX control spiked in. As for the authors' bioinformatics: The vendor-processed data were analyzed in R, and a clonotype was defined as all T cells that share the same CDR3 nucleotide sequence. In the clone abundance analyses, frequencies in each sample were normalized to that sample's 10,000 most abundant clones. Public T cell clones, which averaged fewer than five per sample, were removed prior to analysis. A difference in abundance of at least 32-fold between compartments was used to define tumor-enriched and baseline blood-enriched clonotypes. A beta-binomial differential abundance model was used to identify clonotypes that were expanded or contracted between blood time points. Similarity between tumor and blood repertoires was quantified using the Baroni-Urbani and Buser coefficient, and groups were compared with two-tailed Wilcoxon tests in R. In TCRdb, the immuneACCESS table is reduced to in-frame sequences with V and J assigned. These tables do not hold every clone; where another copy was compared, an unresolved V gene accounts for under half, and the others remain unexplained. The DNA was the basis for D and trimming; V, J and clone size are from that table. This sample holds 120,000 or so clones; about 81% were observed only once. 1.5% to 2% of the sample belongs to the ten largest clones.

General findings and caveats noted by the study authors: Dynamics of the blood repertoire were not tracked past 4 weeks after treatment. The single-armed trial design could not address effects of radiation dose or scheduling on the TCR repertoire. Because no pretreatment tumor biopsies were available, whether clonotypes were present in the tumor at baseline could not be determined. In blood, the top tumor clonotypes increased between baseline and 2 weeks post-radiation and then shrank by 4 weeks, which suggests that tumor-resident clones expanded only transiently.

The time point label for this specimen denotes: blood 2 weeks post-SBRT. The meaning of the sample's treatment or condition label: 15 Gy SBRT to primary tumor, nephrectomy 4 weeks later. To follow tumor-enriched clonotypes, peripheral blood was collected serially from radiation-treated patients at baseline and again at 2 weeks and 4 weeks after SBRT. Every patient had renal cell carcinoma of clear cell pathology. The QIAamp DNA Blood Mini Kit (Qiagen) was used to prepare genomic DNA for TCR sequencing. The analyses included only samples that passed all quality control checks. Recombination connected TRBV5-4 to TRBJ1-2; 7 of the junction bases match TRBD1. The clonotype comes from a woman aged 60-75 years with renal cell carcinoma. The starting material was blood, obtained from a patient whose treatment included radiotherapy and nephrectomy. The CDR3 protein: CASRDYRDTRGYGYTF. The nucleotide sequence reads TGTGCCAGCAGAGACTACCGGGACACCAGGGGGTATGGCTACACCTTC.